This T cell receptor beta chain is drawn from a study of Tregs in tolerant kidney transplant recipients. Overall study findings and caveats: Nucleotide sequences could not be compared across some patients' samples due to primer changes.

The table came from immunoSEQ multiplex PCR; TCRdb's copy has only in-frame clones and leaves some out. Among more than 60,000 clones listed, approximately 85% were seen once. CDR3 length: 14 amino acids. Germline assignment: CDR1 SGHTA and CDR2 FQGNSA. Trimming shortened V by 5 bases and J by 3 bases, and 10 bases separated the two germline ends. Worth noting for this clone: Its cognate antigen is unknown.

V is TRBV7-2 and J is TRBJ1-4; D remains unclear. The source is a human donor who received a combined kidney and bone marrow transplant. The specimen comprised Tregs from blood, sampled before the transplant. CDR3 DNA sequence: TGTGCCAGCAGCCCCGAAAGATCTAATGAAAAACTGTTTTTT. Its protein product is CASSPERSNEKLFF.